The 9 T cell receptor beta chains in this list originate from one sample, sequenced in a study of blood T cell repertoires in COVID-19. Using immunoSEQ multiplex PCR, the repertoire was profiled, and TCRdb retains in-frame clones only, with some absent. The repertoire has just under 250,000 clones, 85% to 90% of them found once; the top ten carry approximately 4.2%. Material for sequencing was PBMCs or T cells enriched from blood (not recorded which). The receptors here all came from a young woman who had recovered from COVID-19.

V usage is TRBV7-9 and J usage is TRBJ1-5, with 7 bases that match TRBD1. Germline V gives CDR1 SEHNR, CDR2 FQNEAQ (reference sequence). The CDR3 is 12 residues long. Trimming took 5 bases from V and 15 from J; bases not matched to a gene: 10. The CDR3 DNA reads as TGTGCCAGCAGCGTAACACAGGGGCCCTGGCATTTT. Translated, it gives CASSVTQGPWHF.

The genes are TRBV19 and TRBJ2-7; 7 nucleotides agree with TRBD2. Trimming removed 4 bases from V and 2 bases from J; junction bases left unmatched: 8. CDR1 is LNHDA and CDR2 is SQIVND in the germline V gene (reference sequence). CDR3 length: 15 amino acids. CDR3 coding DNA: TGTGCCAGTAGTAAAACCGGGACTAATACCTACGAGCAGTACTTC. Protein: CASSKTGTNTYEQYF.

This chain joins TRBV7-2 and TRBJ2-3, with D uncertain. The germline gives CDR1 SGHTA, CDR2 FQGNSA. With 6 bases removed from V and 2 bases from J, the gap between germline ends came to 15 bases. There are 15 residues in the CDR3. The CDR3 loop reads CASSFSPEATDTQYF. CDR3 in DNA: TGTGCCAGCAGTTTCTCCCCCGAAGCCACAGATACGCAGTATTTT.

This clone appeared once. This rearrangement joins TRBV28 to TRBJ2-7, with 12 bases identical to TRBD2. The V segment lost 5 bases and the J segment 7 bases; nucleotides outside the gene matches: 18. CDR1 and CDR2 (germline): MDHEN, SYDVKM. This CDR3 is built from 18 residues. The chain's CDR3 is CASSPPLRLAGGPGEQYF. CDR3 sequence (DNA): TGTGCCAGCAGTCCCCCCCTGAGGCTAGCGGGAGGGCCGGGAGAGCAGTACTTC.

This chain links TRBV19 with TRBJ1-4, with D tentatively TRBD1 (5 bases). This CDR3 is 14 amino acids long. Trimming cost V 6 bases and J 3 bases, with 11 bases left between them. CDR1 and CDR2 (germline): LNHDA, SQIVND (reference sequence). CDR3 nucleotide sequence: TGTGCCAGTAGGAGACAGACCTCTAATGAAAAACTGTTTTTT. Protein product: CASRRQTSNEKLFF.

The chain links TRBV27 to TRBJ2-7; perhaps TRBD2 as D (5 bases). The CDR3 runs to 11 residues. V was trimmed by 6 bases and J by 6 bases, leaving 9 bases between them. Germline V gives CDR1 MNHEY, CDR2 SMNVEV (reference sequence). In DNA, the CDR3 is TGTGCCAGCAGCGGCGGGTTCGAGCAGTACTTC. This translates into CASSGGFEQYF.

V and J are TRBV27 and TRBJ1-5; TRBD1 matches 11 bases. Germline assignment: CDR1 MNHEY and CDR2 SMNVEV (reference sequence). CDR3 size: 18 residues. V trimming: 8 bases; J trimming: 2 bases; junction bases outside the gene matches: 14. The CDR3 nucleotides read TGTGCCAGCCCGCGGACAGGGGGCAAATTGTATCGCAATCAGCCCCAGCATTTT. Translating it yields CASPRTGGKLYRNQPQHF.

The chain joins TRBV5-6 to TRBJ1-2, with TRBD1 identical over 11 bases. V was clipped by 6 bases and J by 3 bases; unmatched bases: 4. From germline, CDR1 is SGHDT and CDR2 YYEEEE. The CDR3 contains 14 residues. The CDR3 here is CASIMDRGHYGYTF. The CDR3 nucleotides read TGTGCCAGCATTATGGACAGGGGGCACTATGGCTACACCTTC.

The chain uses TRBV5-4 and TRBJ1-6; 7 bases match TRBD1. The V and J ends lost 4 bases and 10 bases, in that order; junction bases with no gene match: 8. CDR3 length equals 14 residues. The germline gives CDR1 SGHNT, CDR2 YYREEE (reference sequence). The CDR3 protein is CASSQDRVRSPLHF. CDR3 DNA: TGTGCCAGCAGCCAAGACAGGGTTCGGTCACCCCTCCACTTT.